What follows are 18 T cell receptor beta chains derived from one specimen sequenced in a study of T cell responses to AZD1222 COVID-19 vaccine. Libraries were prepared by immunoSEQ multiplex PCR; TCRdb keeps only in-frame clonotypes and omits some of them. The table lists 35,000 to 50,000 clones, over 75% of them singletons. Sequencing used peripheral blood, obtained 28 days after the second dose of the MenACWY control vaccine. These receptors were obtained from an adult who received the MenACWY meningococcal vaccine as a control.

As regards this clone: The germline gene is not matched at one end of the junction; a read error may be the cause. The chain couples TRBV4-2 to TRBJ2-2; the match to TRBD2 covers 9 bases. The CDR3 totals 14 residues. Germline CDR1 reads LGHNA; CDR2 reads YNFKEQ. In nucleotides, the CDR3 is TGTGCCAGCAGCCCGCAGGCGGGAGGGCCGGAAAATTTCTGG. The encoded protein is CASSPQAGGPENFW.

J is TRBJ1-1 and V is TRBV12-3 or TRBV12-4, with 7 nucleotides matching TRBD1. The ends lost 6 bases at V and 0 bases at J; junction bases unmatched: 1. This CDR3 contains 13 residues. Here the CDR3 DNA reads TGTGCCAGCAGGACAGGGTTGAACACTGAAGCTTTCTTT. Translation gives CASRTGLNTEAFF.

This chain joins TRBV9 and TRBJ2-2, with 7 bases aligning to TRBD1. The CDR3 covers 14 residues. Germline values: CDR1 SGDLS, CDR2 YYNGEE. The V gene end was trimmed by 6 bases and the J gene end by 9 bases; junction bases not matched to a gene: 11. Here the CDR3 reads CASTTAGGPRELFF. As DNA, the CDR3 is TGTGCCAGCACCACAGCAGGGGGACCCAGGGAGCTGTTTTTT.

The J gene is TRBJ1-6, the V gene TRBV6-1, with D possibly being TRBD1 (5 bases). The CDR3 totals 16 residues. Trimming stripped 1 base from V and 4 bases from J, with 11 bases between. Germline V gives CDR1 MNHNS, CDR2 SASEGT. This CDR3 reads CASSEVWTRYNSPLHF. The DNA of the CDR3 is TGTGCCAGCAGTGAAGTCTGGACAAGGTATAATTCACCCCTCCACTTT.

This clone was observed a handful of times. V gene TRBV28 combines with J gene TRBJ2-3; 9 bases align to TRBD2. From germline, CDR1 is MDHEN and CDR2 SYDVKM. This CDR3 is 19 amino acids long. J gave up 3 bases and V 3 bases, and 16 bases lay outside the gene matches. In DNA, the CDR3 is TGTGCCAGCAGTTTCCCTCTGACCTCGAGCGGGAGGTCGACAGATACGCAGTATTTT. Translation gives CASSFPLTSSGRSTDTQYF.

This chain links TRBV27 with TRBJ1-2; TRBD1 is a possible D gene (6 bases). CDR1 is MNHEY and CDR2 is SMNVEV in the germline V gene (reference sequence). This CDR3 comprises 16 residues. V gave up 7 bases and J gave up 0 bases, with 18 bases separating them. CDR3 protein: CASTRRGGTTNYGYTF. The CDR3 DNA reads as TGTGCCAGCACTCGTAGGGGGGGCACAACTAACTATGGCTACACCTTC.

CDR3 amino acids: CASTTNSRASPPLGQAPSYEQYF. As DNA, the CDR3 is TGTGCCAGCACCACCAACTCGAGGGCTTCGCCACCTTTGGGGCAGGCTCCCTCCTACGAGCAGTACTTC. This chain joins TRBV28 and TRBJ2-7, with D possibly being TRBD1 or TRBD2 (5 bases each). Germline CDR1 is MDHEN and CDR2 is SYDVKM. V was shortened by 7 bases and J by 0 bases, with 40 bases between the two germline ends. The CDR3 runs 23 residues.

The chain uses TRBV30 and TRBJ1-1; 8 bases agree with TRBD1. This CDR3 comprises 15 residues. Germline V gives CDR1 GTSNPN, CDR2 SVGIG (reference sequence). With V trimmed by 2 bases and J by 7 bases, 12 bases remained unmatched. In DNA form, the CDR3 reads TGTGCCTGGAGTTCGACCAGGGGGCAAAGGAATGAAGCTTTCTTT. Amino acid sequence: CAWSSTRGQRNEAFF.

The rearrangement links TRBV5-4 to TRBJ1-2; 9 nucleotides line up with TRBD1. The CDR3 contains 14 residues. Per germline, CDR1 SGHNT and CDR2 YYREEE (reference sequence). V gave up 5 bases and J gave up 8 bases; unmatched junction bases: 10. The CDR3 DNA follows: TGTGCCAGCAGGGTTCCGGGACAGGGCTCCGGCTACACCTTC. Residues: CASRVPGQGSGYTF.

The chain links TRBV28 to TRBJ2-5, with TRBD1 matching 10 bases. This CDR3 region has 13 residues. CDR1 and CDR2 (germline): MDHEN, SYDVKM. V dropped 9 bases and J dropped 2; count of bases not matched to a gene: 3. CDR3: CASRTGGQETQYF. CDR3 nucleotides: TGTGCCAGTCGGACAGGGGGACAAGAGACCCAGTACTTC.

V and J are TRBV5-1 and TRBJ2-1, with 8 bases identical to TRBD2. From germline, CDR1 is SGHRS and CDR2 YFSETQ. J gave up 10 bases and V 1 base, and 10 bases lay outside the gene matches. The CDR3 extends over 15 amino acids. The CDR3 coding sequence is TGCGCCAGCAGCTTGCGGGAGGGCCCTGGGCGGGAGCAGTTCTTC. This sequence encodes CASSLREGPGREQFF.

V gene TRBV27 combines with J gene TRBJ1-6, with D possibly TRBD1 on 5 matching bases. The CDR3 covers 14 residues. The V gene lost 3 bases and the J gene lost 13 bases, with 16 bases spanning the gap. Germline CDR1 is MNHEY and CDR2 is SMNVEV (reference sequence). CDR3 residues: CASSFRDLSGPLHF. DNA for the CDR3: TGTGCCAGCAGTTTTAGGGACCTTTCGGGGCCCCTCCACTTT.

CDR3 loop: CASSTRTGWGTEAFF. In DNA, the CDR3 is TGTGCCAGCAGCACCCGGACAGGGTGGGGCACTGAAGCTTTCTTT. The V gene is TRBV7-2, the J gene TRBJ1-1; 8 bases are a match to TRBD1. In germline, CDR1 is SGHTA, CDR2 FQGNSA. The CDR3 is 15 amino acids. V dropped 5 bases and J dropped 4; count of bases not matched to a gene: 9. Variable domain in full (rest from reference TRBV7-2 and TRBJ1-1): GAGVSQSPSNKVTEKGKDVELRCDPISGHTALYWYRQSLGQGLEFLIYFQGNSAPDKSGLPSDRFSAERTGGSVSTLTIQRTQQEDSAVYLCASSTRTGWGTEAFFGQGTRLTVV.

The V call is TRBV2, the J call TRBJ2-7; 8 positions match TRBD1. V shed 4 bases, J shed 6 bases, and the junction held 5 bases outside the gene matches. Germline V lookup: CDR1 SNHLY, CDR2 FYNNEI. The CDR3 is 13 residues long. CDR3 region: CASSAPGQVEQYF. CDR3 DNA: TGTGCCAGCAGTGCCCCGGGACAGGTCGAGCAGTACTTC.

This sequence joins TRBV28 and TRBJ1-2; weak D call: TRBD1 (5 bases). V shed 5 bases and J shed 4 bases, with 20 bases lying between them. Germline loops: CDR1 MDHEN, CDR2 SYDVKM. The CDR3 runs to 16 residues. CDR3 sequence reads: CASSSYLQGLTYGYTF. Here the CDR3 DNA reads TGTGCCAGCAGTAGCTACCTGCAGGGCTTAACCTATGGCTACACCTTC.

The chain combines TRBV7-8 with TRBJ1-2, with D possibly matching TRBD1 (5 bases). This CDR3 contains 13 residues. The germline V and J ends were trimmed by 1 base and 5 bases, with 8 bases remaining between them. Germline V gives CDR1 SGHVS, CDR2 FQNEAQ. This chain's CDR3 is CASSLETVYGYTF. CDR3 nucleotide sequence: TGTGCCAGCAGCTTAGAGACAGTATATGGCTACACCTTC.

This clone came up a few times. This rearrangement joins TRBV7-8 to TRBJ1-1; no reliable D call. Germline V CDR1 and CDR2: SGHVS, FQNEAQ. The CDR3 consists of 14 residues. V was pared by 1 base and J by 1 base, with 7 bases between. The CDR3: CASSLGRRNTEAFF. The CDR3 coding sequence is TGTGCCAGCAGCTTAGGGCGCAGGAACACTGAAGCTTTCTTT.

This chain joins TRBV27 and TRBJ1-5; tentatively, D is TRBD1 (6 bases). Germline values: CDR1 MNHEY, CDR2 SMNVEV (reference sequence). The CDR3 covers 14 residues. With 7 bases removed from V and 4 bases from J, the gap between germline ends came to 14 bases. CDR3 region: CASTNPGVNQPQHF. DNA of the CDR3: TGTGCCAGCACCAATCCAGGGGTGAATCAGCCCCAGCATTTT.